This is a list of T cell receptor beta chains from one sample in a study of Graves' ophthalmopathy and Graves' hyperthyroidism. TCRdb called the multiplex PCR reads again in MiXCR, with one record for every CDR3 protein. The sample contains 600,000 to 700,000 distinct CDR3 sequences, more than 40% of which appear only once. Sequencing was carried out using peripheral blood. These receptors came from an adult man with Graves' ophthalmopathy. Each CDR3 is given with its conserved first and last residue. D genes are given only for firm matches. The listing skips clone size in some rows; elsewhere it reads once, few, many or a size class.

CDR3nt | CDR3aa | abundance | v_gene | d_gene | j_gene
TGTGCCATCAGTGAGTCGGACAGGGGGAGCTATGGCTACACCTTC | CAISESDRGSYGYTF | many | TRBV10-3 | TRBD1 | TRBJ1-2
TGTGCCAGCCGACCTCCTCGGAGAGATACGCAGTATTTT | CASRPPRRDTQYF | - | TRBV10-3 | - | TRBJ2-3
TGCGCCAGCAGCTTGGATTGGTCAGTTAGCTCTGGGGCCAACGTCCTGACTTTC | CASSLDWSVSSGANVLTF | many | TRBV5-1 | - | TRBJ2-6
TGTGCCAGCAGCTTATCGCAGGGAGGTATGGGGACCCAGTACTTC | CASSLSQGGMGTQYF | many | TRBV7-2 | - | TRBJ2-5
TGTGCCAGTAGTATACAGCCTGCCCCCTATGGCTACACCTTC | CASSIQPAPYGYTF | many | TRBV19 | - | TRBJ1-2
TGCAGCGTCTCCGGGACAGGGATACGCGGGACTTTC | CSVSGTGIRGTF | - | TRBV29-1 | TRBD1 | TRBJ2-6
TGCGCCAGCGGCCAATCAGGGGGGGCGGGCTACACCTTC | CASGQSGGAGYTF | - | TRBV4-3 | TRBD1 | TRBJ1-2
TGTGCCAGCAGCTTATCGGGGGGGACGAACACTGAAGCTTTCTTT | CASSLSGGTNTEAFF | - | TRBV7-2 | - | TRBJ1-1
TGTACCAGTAACCCGGCGCAGGGGGCGAGGAAACTGTTTTTT | CTSNPAQGARKLFF | few | TRBV19 | TRBD1 | TRBJ1-4
TGTGCCAGCAGCCAACCTACAGGGGGTTACGGAAACACCATATATTTT | CASSQPTGGYGNTIYF | - | TRBV7-2 | TRBD1 | TRBJ1-3
TGTGCCAGCAGCGGCACCCACACCGGGGAGCTGTTTTTT | CASSGTHTGELFF | many | TRBV7-8 | - | TRBJ2-2
TGTGCCAGCAGCGACGGACTAGCGGGAGACCTCGGGGAGACCCAGTACTTC | CASSDGLAGDLGETQYF | few | TRBV10-3 | TRBD2 | TRBJ2-5
TGTGCCACCAGCAGAGGACAGGGATCGTATGAACCCTATGGCTACACCTTC | CATSRGQGSYEPYGYTF | many | TRBV15 | TRBD1 | TRBJ1-2
TGCGCCAGCAGCTCGACAGGGGAACTCGAGCAGTACTTC | CASSSTGELEQYF | - | TRBV5-1 | TRBD1 | TRBJ2-7
TGTGCCATCAGTGAGTCGGTCGGGTCAGGGATATCACCCCTCCACTTT | CAISESVGSGISPLHF | once | TRBV10-3 | - | TRBJ1-6
TGTGCCAGCAGCTTGGTCGGGGGGAGGACTGAAGCTTTCTTT | CASSLVGGRTEAFF | few | TRBV5-5 | - | TRBJ1-1
TGTGCCAGCAGCTCATCGACAGGAAGAACGACCGGGGAGCTGTTTTTT | CASSSSTGRTTGELFF | many | TRBV7-6 | - | TRBJ2-2
TGTGCCTACACAATAGCGGGAGATAACTACGAGCAGTACTTC | CAYTIAGDNYEQYF | - | TRBV6-4 | TRBD2 | TRBJ2-7
TGTGCCAGCAGTGCTTTCCGGGACACCCAAGAGACCCAGTACTTC | CASSAFRDTQETQYF | once | TRBV25-1 | - | TRBJ2-5
TGCAGCGTGGGACGGAACAATGAGCAGTTTTTT | CSVGRNNEQFF | - | TRBV29-1 | - | TRBJ2-2
TGTGCCAGCGAGCTTAACCCCCCCCCCTACGAGCAGTACTTC | CASELNPPPYEQYF | - | TRBV7-3 | - | TRBJ2-7
TGTGCCAGCAGTCGTATAGCGGGCTCCTACGAGCAGTACTTC | CASSRIAGSYEQYF | many | TRBV9 | TRBD2 | TRBJ2-7
TGTGCCAGCAAGGCAGGGGGCTACTCTGGGGCCAACGTCCTGACTTTC | CASKAGGYSGANVLTF | - | TRBV3-1 | TRBD1 | TRBJ2-6
TGTGCCAGTGAACAGGGGCGGTGGACTGAAGCTTTCTTT | CASEQGRWTEAFF | once | TRBV2 | TRBD1 | TRBJ1-1
TGTGCCAGCAGTTACTCGCGGACTAGCGGGCCGTACGAGCAGTACTTC | CASSYSRTSGPYEQYF | many | TRBV6-6 | TRBD2 | TRBJ2-7
TGTGCCAGCAGCGTTAACAGGGGGACTGAAGCTTTCTTT | CASSVNRGTEAFF | many | TRBV11-1 | TRBD1 | TRBJ1-1
TGCGCCAGCATTCTGACGTGTAGTGGTCCCCCCTACGAAAAACTGTTTTTT | CASILTCSGPPYEKLFF | - | TRBV10-1 | - | TRBJ1-4
TGTGCCAGCAGTTATGGGACAGGGTACGACGAGCAGTACTTC | CASSYGTGYDEQYF | - | TRBV6-6 | TRBD1 | TRBJ2-7
TGTGCCAGCAGCGTACCCCGGGACAGGGACTATGGCTACACCTTC | CASSVPRDRDYGYTF | - | TRBV9 | TRBD1 | TRBJ1-2
TGCAGCCAAGACGGCGACAGGGAGCGCGGGGAGCTGTTTTTT | CSQDGDRERGELFF | - | TRBV29-1 | TRBD1 | TRBJ2-2
TGTGCCAGCAGTTACTCGATACGTGCGGAAAAACTGTTTTTT | CASSYSIRAEKLFF | - | TRBV10-3 | - | TRBJ1-4
TGCAGTGTCCAGGTTGCGGGACAAGAGACCCAGCATTTT | CSVQVAGQETQHF | - | TRBV20-1 | - | TRBJ1-5
TGCAGCGTTGATAGGGGCTCCCCAGTGGGTAATGAGCAGTTCTTC | CSVDRGSPVGNEQFF | few | TRBV29-1 | - | TRBJ2-1
TGTGCCAGCACCTCTAAGCGCGGCGCAATGGCCGGGGAGCTGTTTTTT | CASTSKRGAMAGELFF | many | TRBV7-8 | - | TRBJ2-2
TGTGCCAGCAGCGTAACCTCTGGGGCCAACGTCCTGACTTTC | CASSVTSGANVLTF | many | TRBV9 | - | TRBJ2-6
TGTGCCAGCAGTTACGCGGGGGGGGACTCCTACGAGCAGTACTTC | CASSYAGGDSYEQYF | - | TRBV10-3 | TRBD2 | TRBJ2-7
TGCAGCGTTCTTCAGGGGGCGGCTAATGAAAAACTGTTTTTT | CSVLQGAANEKLFF | many | TRBV29-1 | TRBD1 | TRBJ1-4
TGTGCCAGCAGAAAGACAGGGGTGGAGCAGTACTTC | CASRKTGVEQYF | - | TRBV7-2 | TRBD1 | TRBJ2-7
TGTGCCAGCACCTTCCCCCGGGGGGGGTTGGAGACCCAGTACTTC | CASTFPRGGLETQYF | few | TRBV2 | TRBD2 | TRBJ2-5
TGCGCCAGAAGACCGGGACAGACGTCGGGCCAGTACTTC | CARRPGQTSGQYF | many | TRBV10-2 | TRBD1 | TRBJ2-5
TGTGCCACCAGTGATCCCTCGGGGGAGGAGGAGACCCAGTACTTC | CATSDPSGEEETQYF | - | TRBV24-1 | - | TRBJ2-5
TGTGCCAGCAGCAGCCCGGGACTAGCGGGAGAAGAGACCCAGTACTTC | CASSSPGLAGEETQYF | once | TRBV2 | TRBD2 | TRBJ2-5
TGTGCCAGCAGTCTACTGACAGGGAGCTCCTACGAGCAGTACTTC | CASSLLTGSSYEQYF | few | TRBV10-3 | TRBD1 | TRBJ2-7
TGTGCCAGCAGCTTAATCCGACAGGGACATGGCTACACCTTC | CASSLIRQGHGYTF | many | TRBV11-2 | TRBD1 | TRBJ1-2
TGCGCCAGCAGCCAAGGCTCTAGACAGCTCAATCAGCCCCAGCATTTT | CASSQGSRQLNQPQHF | - | TRBV4-1 | - | TRBJ1-5